One sample yielded the 21 T cell receptor beta chains listed below, sequenced in a study of CD8+ T cells in alopecia areata. Investigators isolated RNA and reverse transcribed it into cDNA to act as the sequencing template. TCRdb keeps only in-frame clones here, not all; method: immunoSEQ multiplex PCR. The profile shows 110,000 or so clones, less than 70% of them singletons. Treatment indicated: oral pan-JAK inhibitor, 5-10 mg twice daily. Here the sequenced sample was CD4+ T cells sorted from blood, taken at week 24, from a patient treated with tofacitinib. Receptors originate from a human donor with alopecia areata.

The J gene is TRBJ2-6, the V gene TRBV29-1; 8 bases align to TRBD1. The CDR3 extends over 16 amino acids. Per germline, CDR1 SQVTM and CDR2 ANQGSEA. Unmatched junction bases numbered 5, after V lost 4 bases and J lost 0 bases. The CDR3 DNA sequence: TGCAGCGTTGCCCAGGGGGCTAGCTCTGGGGCCAACGTCCTGACTTTC. It translates to CSVAQGASSGANVLTF.

The chain carries TRBV4-2 and TRBJ2-7; D gene uncertain. The CDR3 length is 15 residues. CDR1 is LGHNA and CDR2 is YNFKEQ in the germline V gene. Trimming took 0 bases from V and 2 from J, leaving 11 bases between them. For the CDR3, the DNA is TGTGCCAGCAGCCAAGAAATGAGTTATACCTACGAGCAGTACTTC. Translation: CASSQEMSYTYEQYF.

The chain couples TRBV4-1 to TRBJ2-4, with a possible D match to TRBD1 (5 bases). Germline assignment: CDR1 MGHRA and CDR2 YSYEKL. The CDR3 totals 17 residues. V gave up 4 bases and J gave up 0 bases, with 16 bases separating them. The CDR3 is CASSRLGQGIAKNIQYF. The CDR3 DNA follows: TGCGCCAGCAGCCGCCTGGGGCAGGGAATAGCCAAAAACATTCAGTACTTC.

Comment on this clone: In the same sample, other DNA sequences code for this CDR3. The chain combines TRBV6-5 with TRBJ1-4, with 9 nucleotides matching TRBD1. The CDR3 consists of 14 residues. CDR1 MNHEY and CDR2 SVGAGI come from the germline V gene. The V gene end was trimmed by 5 bases and the J gene end by 8 bases; junction bases not matched to a gene: 6. In DNA, the CDR3 is TGTGCCAGCAGTCCCGGACAGGGGAGGGAAAAACTGTTTTTT. Encoded protein: CASSPGQGREKLFF.

This chain links TRBV5-1 with TRBJ1-2; perhaps TRBD1 as D (6 bases). The length of the CDR3 is 15 residues. V shed 4 bases and J shed 7 bases, with 20 bases lying between them. Germline V gene lookup returns CDR1 SGHRS and CDR2 YFSETQ. CDR3 sequence (DNA): TGCGCCAGCAGCCAGAACAGGGCAGGTGATGGTGGCTACACCTTC. Encoded protein: CASSQNRAGDGGYTF.

The chain carries TRBV15 and TRBJ2-4, with 7 bases that match TRBD1. After removal of 0 bases from V and 8 bases from J, the junction contained 10 bases not matched to a gene. The CDR3 is 16 amino acids. Germline assignment: CDR1 LNHNV and CDR2 YYDKDF (reference sequence). The CDR3 sequence is CATSRENRQGVDIQYF. CDR3 in DNA: TGTGCCACCAGCAGAGAGAATCGACAGGGAGTGGACATTCAGTACTTC.

The chain carries TRBV29-1 and TRBJ1-1; 10 positions match TRBD1. Unmatched junction bases numbered 7, after V lost 8 bases and J lost 7 bases. From germline, CDR1 is SQVTM and CDR2 ANQGSEA. The CDR3 length is 12 residues. CDR3 DNA: TGCAGCTCCGGACAGGGGGTTGGTGAAGCTTTCTTT. The encoded protein is CSSGQGVGEAFF. Variable domain in full (rest from reference TRBV29-1 and TRBJ1-1): SAVISQKPSRDICQRGTSLTIQCQVDSQVTMMFWYRQQPGQSLTLIATANQGSEATYESGFVIDKFPISRPNLTFSTLTVSNMSPEDSSIYLCSSGQGVGEAFFGQGTRLTVV.

This chain connects TRBV7-9 to TRBJ2-2; TRBD1 agrees at 7 bases. This CDR3 contains 17 residues. Germline V lookup: CDR1 SEHNR, CDR2 FQNEAQ (reference sequence). The ends lost 5 bases at V and 0 bases at J; junction bases unmatched: 9. In nucleotides, the CDR3 is TGTGCCAGCAGCAAGTCGGGGCAGGGGGCGAACACCGGGGAGCTGTTTTTT. Amino acid sequence: CASSKSGQGANTGELFF.

Points on this clone: The sample has other DNA sequences that encode this CDR3 too. This chain joins TRBV29-1 and TRBJ1-1; 7 bases are a match to TRBD1. J lost 0 bases, V lost 7 bases, and 5 bases had no gene match. In germline, CDR1 is SQVTM, CDR2 ANQGSEA. The CDR3 covers 13 residues. The CDR3, as DNA: TGCAGCGGGAAGGGACAGCTGAACACTGAAGCTTTCTTT. Translated, it gives CSGKGQLNTEAFF.

This clone was seen just once. This chain connects TRBV5-1 to TRBJ2-3; D gene ambiguous. The CDR3 spans 12 residues. Germline V gives CDR1 SGHRS, CDR2 YFSETQ. V lost 3 bases, J lost 2 bases, and 4 bases lay in between. DNA for the CDR3: TGCGCCAGCAGCTCCTACACAGATACGCAGTATTTT. It is translated as CASSSYTDTQYF.

The chain combines TRBV7-9 with TRBJ2-5; a possible D gene is TRBD2 (6 bases). The CDR3 has 16 amino acids. The V end was cut by 0 bases, the J end by 3 bases, with 14 bases between. Germline loops: CDR1 SEHNR, CDR2 FQNEAQ (reference sequence). In DNA form, the CDR3 reads TGTGCCAGCAGCTTAGCGTGGCGGGGTGATAAAGAGACCCAGTACTTC. Its protein product is CASSLAWRGDKETQYF.

This chain connects TRBV4-3 to TRBJ2-1; 8 bases line up with TRBD1. CDR3 length equals 15 residues. The V segment lost 0 bases and the J segment 5 bases; nucleotides outside the gene matches: 3. The germline gives CDR1 LGHNA, CDR2 YSLEER. DNA for the CDR3: TGCGCCAGCAGCCAAGACAGGGGGCTACACAATGAGCAGTTCTTC. The encoded protein is CASSQDRGLHNEQFF.

The CDR3 DNA reads TGCGCCAGCAGCGGGGGACAGGGAAACACCATATATTTT. Its protein is CASSGGQGNTIYF. The gene calls are TRBV5-1 and TRBJ1-3; 7 nucleotides line up with TRBD1. The CDR3 spans 13 residues. The germline gives CDR1 SGHRS, CDR2 YFSETQ. Unmatched junction bases numbered 2, after V lost 4 bases and J lost 4 bases.

The chain recombines TRBV5-1 with TRBJ1-1; maybe TRBD1 (5 bases). Germline V gene sequence: CDR1 SGHRS, CDR2 YFSETQ. Deletions cut 0 bases from V and 4 bases from J, with 13 bases between. The CDR3 runs 15 residues. The CDR3 bases are TGCGCCAGCAGCTTGGCCATCCAGGGTGGCACTGAAGCTTTCTTT. The encoded protein is CASSLAIQGGTEAFF.

The chain carries TRBV7-3 and TRBJ2-3; no clear D. Germline V gene sequence: CDR1 SGHTA, CDR2 FQGTGA. This CDR3 contains 12 residues. Trimming took 5 bases from V and 5 from J, leaving 8 bases between them. The CDR3 reads CASSAAGDTQYF. CDR3 bases: TGTGCCAGCAGCGCGGCCGGAGATACGCAGTATTTT.

The J gene is TRBJ1-6, the V gene TRBV7-2; 9 bases fit TRBD1. J was trimmed by 7 bases and V by 4 bases; bases with no gene match: 5. Per the germline V gene, CDR1 is SGHTA and CDR2 is FQGNSA. The CDR3 contains 15 residues. CDR3 in DNA: TGTGCCAGCAGCTGGGGGACAGGGTTAAATTCACCCCTCCACTTT. Amino acid sequence: CASSWGTGLNSPLHF.

The J gene is TRBJ1-1, the V gene TRBV4-3; 7 bases are a match to TRBD1. Trimming removed 0 bases from V and 1 base from J; junction bases left unmatched: 2. The CDR3 spans 15 residues. Germline V lookup: CDR1 LGHNA, CDR2 YSLEER. In DNA form, the CDR3 reads TGCGCCAGCAGCCAAGATGGACAGGCGAACACTGAAGCTTTCTTT. Translation gives CASSQDGQANTEAFF.

This chain connects TRBV10-3 to TRBJ2-3; 12 nucleotides line up with TRBD1. Germline CDR1 and CDR2: ENHRY and SYGVKD. There are 15 residues in the CDR3. Unmatched junction bases numbered 5, after V lost 6 bases and J lost 4 bases. CDR3 nucleotides: TGTGCCATCAGCGAGGGACAGGGGGCCCCAGATACGCAGTATTTT. This codes for CAISEGQGAPDTQYF.

As DNA, the CDR3 is TGTGCCAGCAGACTACCTAGCACAGATACGCAGTATTTT. Translation gives CASRLPSTDTQYF. The gene calls are TRBV6-5 and TRBJ2-3; D not certain. The CDR3 runs to 13 residues. The germline CDR1 and CDR2 sequences are MNHEY and SVGAGI. Trimming stripped 6 bases from V and 0 bases from J, with 7 bases between.

The rearrangement joins TRBV5-1 to TRBJ2-5, with D possibly being TRBD1 or TRBD2 (6 bases each). V lost 1 base to trimming and J lost 4 bases, with 11 bases between them. CDR3 length: 14 residues. From germline, CDR1 is SGHRS and CDR2 YFSETQ. CDR3 DNA sequence: TGCGCCAGCAGCTTGAGAGGGGGGTCAGAGACCCAGTACTTC. Translating gives CASSLRGGSETQYF.

There are a few counts of this clone. V gene TRBV29-1 combines with J gene TRBJ2-1, with no clear D. The CDR3 contains 11 residues. Trimming pared 4 bases from V and 10 bases from J, leaving 11 bases between. Germline assignment: CDR1 SQVTM and CDR2 ANQGSEA. The CDR3 region has the DNA TGCAGCGTTGTCCCTACTCGGGAGCAGTTCTTC. It codes for CSVVPTREQFF.